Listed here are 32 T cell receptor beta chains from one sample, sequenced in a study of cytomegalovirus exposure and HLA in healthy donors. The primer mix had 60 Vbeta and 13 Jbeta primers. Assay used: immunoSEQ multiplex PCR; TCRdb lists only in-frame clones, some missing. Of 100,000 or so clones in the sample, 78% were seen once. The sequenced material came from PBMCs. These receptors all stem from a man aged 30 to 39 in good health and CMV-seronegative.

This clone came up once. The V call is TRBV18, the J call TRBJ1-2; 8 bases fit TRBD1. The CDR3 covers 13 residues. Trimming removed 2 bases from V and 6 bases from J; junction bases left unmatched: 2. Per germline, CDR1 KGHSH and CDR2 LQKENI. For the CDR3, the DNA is TGTGCCAGCTCACCAAGACAGGGGAATGGCTACACCTTC. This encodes CASSPRQGNGYTF.

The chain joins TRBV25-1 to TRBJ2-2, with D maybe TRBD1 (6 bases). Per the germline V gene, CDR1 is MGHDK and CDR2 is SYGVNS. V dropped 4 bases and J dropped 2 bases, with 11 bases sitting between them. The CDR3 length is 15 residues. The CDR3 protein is CASSGAGTNTGELFF. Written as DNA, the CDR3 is TGTGCCAGCAGTGGGGCCGGGACAAACACCGGGGAGCTGTTTTTT.

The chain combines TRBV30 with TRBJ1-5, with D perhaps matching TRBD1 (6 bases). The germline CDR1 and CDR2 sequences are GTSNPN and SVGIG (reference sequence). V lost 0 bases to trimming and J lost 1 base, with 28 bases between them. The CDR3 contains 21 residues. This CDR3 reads CAWSVTVLLGGPQGSNQPQHF. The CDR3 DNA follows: TGTGCCTGGAGTGTAACGGTTTTACTTGGGGGCCCCCAAGGGAGCAATCAGCCCCAGCATTTT.

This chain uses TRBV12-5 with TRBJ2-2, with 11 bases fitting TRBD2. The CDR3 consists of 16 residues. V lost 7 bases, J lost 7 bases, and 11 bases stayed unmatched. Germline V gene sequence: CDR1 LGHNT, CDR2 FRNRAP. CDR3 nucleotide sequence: TGTGCTAGTGCCATCTCCGTTGGACTAGCGGGCGGGGAGCTGTTTTTT. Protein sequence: CASAISVGLAGGELFF. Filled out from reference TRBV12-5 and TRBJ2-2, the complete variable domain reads DARVTQTPRHKVTEMGQEVTMRCQPILGHNTVFWYRQTMMQGLELLAYFRNRAPLDDSGMPKDRFSAEMPDATLATLKIQPSEPRDSAVYFCASAISVGLAGGELFFGEGSRLTVL.

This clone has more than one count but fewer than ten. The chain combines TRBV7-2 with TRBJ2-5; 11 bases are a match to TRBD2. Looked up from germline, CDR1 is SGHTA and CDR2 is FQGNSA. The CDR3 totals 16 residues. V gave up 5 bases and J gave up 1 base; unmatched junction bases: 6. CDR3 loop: CASSPRLAGGQETQYF. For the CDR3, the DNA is TGTGCCAGCAGCCCAAGGCTAGCGGGGGGCCAAGAGACCCAGTACTTC.

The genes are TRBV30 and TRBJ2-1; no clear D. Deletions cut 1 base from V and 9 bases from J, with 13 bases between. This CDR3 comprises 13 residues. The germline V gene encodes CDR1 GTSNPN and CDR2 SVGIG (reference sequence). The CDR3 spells CAWSGAQTGEQFF. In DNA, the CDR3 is TGTGCCTGGAGTGGAGCCCAAACTGGTGAGCAGTTCTTC. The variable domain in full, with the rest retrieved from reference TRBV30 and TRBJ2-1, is SQTIHQWPATLVQPVGSPLSLECTVEGTSNPNLYWYRQAAGRGLQLLFYSVGIGQISSEVPQNLSASRPQDRQFILSSKKLLLSDSGFYLCAWSGAQTGEQFFGPGTRLTVL.

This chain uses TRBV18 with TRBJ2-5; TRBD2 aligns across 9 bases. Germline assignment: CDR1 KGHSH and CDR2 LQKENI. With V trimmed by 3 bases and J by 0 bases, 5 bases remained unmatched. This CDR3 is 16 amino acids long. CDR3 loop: CASSPSGSAHQETQYF. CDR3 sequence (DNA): TGTGCCAGCTCACCTAGCGGGAGTGCTCACCAAGAGACCCAGTACTTC.

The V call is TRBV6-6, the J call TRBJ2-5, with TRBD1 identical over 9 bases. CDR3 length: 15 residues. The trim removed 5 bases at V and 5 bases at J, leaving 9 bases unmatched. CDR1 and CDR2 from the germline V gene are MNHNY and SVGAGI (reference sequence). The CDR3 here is CASSTGTGRQETQYF. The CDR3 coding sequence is TGTGCCAGCAGTACGGGGACAGGGCGGCAGGAGACCCAGTACTTC.

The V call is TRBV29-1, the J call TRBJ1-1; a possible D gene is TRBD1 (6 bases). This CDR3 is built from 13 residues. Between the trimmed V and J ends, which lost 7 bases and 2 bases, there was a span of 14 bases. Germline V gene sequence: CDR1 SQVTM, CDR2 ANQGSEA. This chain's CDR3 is CSALDSFNTEAFF. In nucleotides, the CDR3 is TGCAGCGCCTTGGACAGTTTTAACACTGAAGCTTTCTTT.

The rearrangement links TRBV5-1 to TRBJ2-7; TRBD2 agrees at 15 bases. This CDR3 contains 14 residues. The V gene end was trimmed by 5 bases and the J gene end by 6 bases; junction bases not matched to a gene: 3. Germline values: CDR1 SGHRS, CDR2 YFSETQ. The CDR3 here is CASRWTSGGGEQYF. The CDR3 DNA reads TGCGCCAGCAGATGGACTAGCGGGGGGGGCGAGCAGTACTTC.

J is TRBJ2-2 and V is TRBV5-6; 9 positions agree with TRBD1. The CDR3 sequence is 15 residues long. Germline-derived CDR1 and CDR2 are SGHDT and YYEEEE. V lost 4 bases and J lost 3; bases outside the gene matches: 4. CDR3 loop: CASSQDRGHTGELFF. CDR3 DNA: TGTGCCAGCAGCCAGGACAGGGGACACACCGGGGAGCTGTTTTTT.

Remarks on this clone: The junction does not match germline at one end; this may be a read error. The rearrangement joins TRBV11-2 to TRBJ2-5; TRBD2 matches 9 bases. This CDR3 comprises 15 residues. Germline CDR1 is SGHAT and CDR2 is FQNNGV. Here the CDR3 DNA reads TGTGCCAGCAGGTTAGCGGGGGTGGCTGGAGAGACCCAGTACTTC. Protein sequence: CASRLAGVAGETQYF.

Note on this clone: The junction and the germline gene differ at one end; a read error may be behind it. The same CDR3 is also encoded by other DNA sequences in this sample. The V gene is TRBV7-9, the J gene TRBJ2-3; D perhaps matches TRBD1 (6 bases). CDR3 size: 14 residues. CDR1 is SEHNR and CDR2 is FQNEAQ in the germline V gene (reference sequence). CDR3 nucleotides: TGTGCTAGCACACGGACAGTCTCCACAGATACGCAGTATTTT. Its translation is CASTRTVSTDTQYF.

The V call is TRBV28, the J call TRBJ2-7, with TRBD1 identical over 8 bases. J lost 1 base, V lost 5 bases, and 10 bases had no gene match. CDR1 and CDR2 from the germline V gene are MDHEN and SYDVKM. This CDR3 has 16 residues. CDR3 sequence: CASSPPGQGTSYEQYF. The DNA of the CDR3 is TGTGCCAGCAGTCCTCCCGGACAGGGCACGTCCTACGAGCAGTACTTC.

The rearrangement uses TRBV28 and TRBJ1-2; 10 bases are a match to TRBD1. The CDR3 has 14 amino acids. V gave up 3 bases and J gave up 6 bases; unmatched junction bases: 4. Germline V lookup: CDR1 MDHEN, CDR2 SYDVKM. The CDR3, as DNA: TGTGCCAGCAGTTTGTGGACAGGGGGAGATGGCTACACCTTC. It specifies CASSLWTGGDGYTF.

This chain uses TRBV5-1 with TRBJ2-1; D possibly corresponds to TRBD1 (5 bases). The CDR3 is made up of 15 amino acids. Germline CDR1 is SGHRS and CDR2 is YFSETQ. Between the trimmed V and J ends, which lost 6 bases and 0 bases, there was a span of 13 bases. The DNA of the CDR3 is TGCGCCAGCATGCAGGGCCTGAGCTCCTACAATGAGCAGTTCTTC. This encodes CASMQGLSSYNEQFF.

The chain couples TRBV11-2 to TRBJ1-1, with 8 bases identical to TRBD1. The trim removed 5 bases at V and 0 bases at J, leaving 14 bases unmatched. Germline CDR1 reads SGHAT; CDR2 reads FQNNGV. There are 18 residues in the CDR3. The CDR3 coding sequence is TGTGCCAGCAGCCACGGGGTTGGACAGGGAATGGTGAACACTGAAGCTTTCTTT. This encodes CASSHGVGQGMVNTEAFF.

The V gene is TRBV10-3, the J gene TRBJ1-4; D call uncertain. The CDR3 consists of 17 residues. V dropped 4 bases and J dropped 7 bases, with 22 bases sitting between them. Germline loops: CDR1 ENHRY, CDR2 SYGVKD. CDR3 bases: TGTGCCATCAGTGGGAGCCACCAAAACCTAGGCGGTGAAAAACTGTTTTTT. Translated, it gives CAISGSHQNLGGEKLFF.

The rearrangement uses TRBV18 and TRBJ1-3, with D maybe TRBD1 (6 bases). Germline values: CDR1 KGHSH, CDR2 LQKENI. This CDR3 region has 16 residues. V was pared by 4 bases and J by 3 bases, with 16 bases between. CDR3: CASSLTEHRVGNTIYF. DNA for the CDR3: TGTGCCAGCTCACTCACCGAACACAGGGTTGGAAACACCATATATTTT.

This CDR3 reads CAWSYRDSYNSPLHF. CDR3 bases: TGTGCCTGGAGTTACAGGGACTCCTATAATTCACCCCTCCACTTT. This chain joins TRBV30 and TRBJ1-6; a weak D match, TRBD1 (6 bases). CDR3 length equals 15 residues. CDR1 is GTSNPN, CDR2 SVGIG, per germline (reference sequence). V was shortened by 2 bases and J by 0 bases, with 8 bases between the two germline ends.

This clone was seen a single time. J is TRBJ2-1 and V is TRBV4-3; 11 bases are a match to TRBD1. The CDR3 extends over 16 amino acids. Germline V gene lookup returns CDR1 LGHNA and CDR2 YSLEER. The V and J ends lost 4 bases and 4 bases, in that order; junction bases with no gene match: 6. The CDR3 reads CASSRNRDRGYNEQFF. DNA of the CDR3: TGCGCCAGCAGCCGGAACCGGGACAGGGGGTACAATGAGCAGTTCTTC.

The CDR3 loop reads CATSRVGAGNSPLHF. The CDR3, as DNA: TGTGCCACCAGCAGAGTTGGGGCAGGGAATTCACCCCTCCACTTT. J is TRBJ1-6 and V is TRBV15, with D perhaps TRBD1 (5 bases). The length of the CDR3 is 15 residues. Trimming removed 1 base from V and 7 bases from J, with 11 bases in between. Per the germline V gene, CDR1 is LNHNV and CDR2 is YYDKDF (reference sequence).

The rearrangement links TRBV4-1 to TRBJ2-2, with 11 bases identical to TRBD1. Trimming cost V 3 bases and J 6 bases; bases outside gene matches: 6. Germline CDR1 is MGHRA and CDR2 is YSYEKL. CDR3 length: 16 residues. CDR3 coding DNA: TGCGCCAGCAGCCAGGGGACAGGGGGTCGGGCCGGGGAGCTGTTTTTT. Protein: CASSQGTGGRAGELFF.

The CDR3 spells CASSQAEEGLAGANVLTF. The CDR3 DNA sequence: TGCGCCAGCAGCCAAGCGGAGGAGGGACTGGCCGGGGCCAACGTCCTGACTTTC. The chain joins TRBV4-3 to TRBJ2-6, with D possibly matching TRBD2 (6 bases). Germline-derived CDR1 and CDR2 are LGHNA and YSLEER. This CDR3 is built from 18 residues. The V gene lost 1 base and the J gene lost 4 bases, with 17 bases spanning the gap.

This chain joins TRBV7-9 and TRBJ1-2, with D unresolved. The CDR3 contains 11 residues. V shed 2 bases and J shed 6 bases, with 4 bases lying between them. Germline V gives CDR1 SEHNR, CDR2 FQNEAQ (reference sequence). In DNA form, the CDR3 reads TGTGCCAGCAGCTTATCTAATGGCTACACCTTC. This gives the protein CASSLSNGYTF. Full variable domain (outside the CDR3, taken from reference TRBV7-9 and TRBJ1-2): DTGVSQNPRHKITKRGQNVTFRCDPISEHNRLYWYRQTLGQGPEFLTYFQNEAQLEKSRLLSDRFSAERPKGSFSTLEIQRTEQGDSAMYLCASSLSNGYTFGSGTRLTVV.

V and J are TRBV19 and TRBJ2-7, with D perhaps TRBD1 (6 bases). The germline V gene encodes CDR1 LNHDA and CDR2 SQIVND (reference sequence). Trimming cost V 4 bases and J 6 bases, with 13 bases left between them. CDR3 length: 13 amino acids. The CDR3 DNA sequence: TGTGCCAGTAGTAATATAAGGGGGTCCGAGCAGTACTTC. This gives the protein CASSNIRGSEQYF.

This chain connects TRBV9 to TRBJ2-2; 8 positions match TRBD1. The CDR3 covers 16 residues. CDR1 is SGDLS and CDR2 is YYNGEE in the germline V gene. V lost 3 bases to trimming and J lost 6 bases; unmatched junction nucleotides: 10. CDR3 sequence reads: CASSAGQGLSAGELFF. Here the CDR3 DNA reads TGTGCCAGCAGCGCCGGACAGGGTTTGAGTGCCGGGGAGCTGTTTTTT.

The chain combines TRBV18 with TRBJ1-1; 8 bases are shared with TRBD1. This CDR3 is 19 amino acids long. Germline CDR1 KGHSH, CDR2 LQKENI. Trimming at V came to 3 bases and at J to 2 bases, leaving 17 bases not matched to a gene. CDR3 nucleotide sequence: TGTGCCAGCTCACCTCTAGGACAGGGCGGGCTTGCGGGAAACACTGAAGCTTTCTTT. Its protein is CASSPLGQGGLAGNTEAFF.

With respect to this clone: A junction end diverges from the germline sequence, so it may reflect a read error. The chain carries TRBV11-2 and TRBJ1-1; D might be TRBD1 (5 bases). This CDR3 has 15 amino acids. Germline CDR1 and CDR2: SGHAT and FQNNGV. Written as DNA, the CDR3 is TGTGCCAGCAGCTTAGGTTCAGGGCGGAACGCTGAAGCTTTCTTT. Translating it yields CASSLGSGRNAEAFF. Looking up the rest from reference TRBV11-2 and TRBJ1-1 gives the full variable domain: EAGVAQSPRYKIIEKRQSVAFWCNPISGHATLYWYQQILGQGPKLLIQFQNNGVVDDSQLPKDRFSAERLKGVDSTLKIQPAKLEDSAVYLCASSLGSGRNAEAFFGQGTRLTVV.

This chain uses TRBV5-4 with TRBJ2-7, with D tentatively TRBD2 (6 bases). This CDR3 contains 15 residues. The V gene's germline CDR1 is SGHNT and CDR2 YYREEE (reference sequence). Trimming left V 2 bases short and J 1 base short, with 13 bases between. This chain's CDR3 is CASSLGGTGSYEQYF. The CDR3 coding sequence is TGTGCCAGCAGCTTAGGCGGGACTGGGTCCTACGAGCAGTACTTC.

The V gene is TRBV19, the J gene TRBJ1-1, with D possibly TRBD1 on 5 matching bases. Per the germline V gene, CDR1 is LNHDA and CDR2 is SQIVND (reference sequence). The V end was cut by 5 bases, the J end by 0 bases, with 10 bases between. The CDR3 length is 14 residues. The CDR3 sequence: CASSPQVMNTEAFF. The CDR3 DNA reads TGTGCCAGTAGTCCACAGGTGATGAACACTGAAGCTTTCTTT.

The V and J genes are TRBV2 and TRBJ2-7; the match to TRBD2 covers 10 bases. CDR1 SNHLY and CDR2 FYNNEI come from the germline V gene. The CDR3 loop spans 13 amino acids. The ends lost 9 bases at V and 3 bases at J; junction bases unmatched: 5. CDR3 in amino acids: CASWGLAFYEQYF. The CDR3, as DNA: TGTGCCAGTTGGGGACTAGCGTTCTACGAGCAGTACTTC. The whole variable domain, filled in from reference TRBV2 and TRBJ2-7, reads EPEVTQTPSHQVTQMGQEVILRCVPISNHLYFYWYRQILGQKVEFLVSFYNNEISEKSEIFDDQFSVERPDGSNFTLKIRSTKLEDSAMYFCASWGLAFYEQYFGPGTRLTVT.